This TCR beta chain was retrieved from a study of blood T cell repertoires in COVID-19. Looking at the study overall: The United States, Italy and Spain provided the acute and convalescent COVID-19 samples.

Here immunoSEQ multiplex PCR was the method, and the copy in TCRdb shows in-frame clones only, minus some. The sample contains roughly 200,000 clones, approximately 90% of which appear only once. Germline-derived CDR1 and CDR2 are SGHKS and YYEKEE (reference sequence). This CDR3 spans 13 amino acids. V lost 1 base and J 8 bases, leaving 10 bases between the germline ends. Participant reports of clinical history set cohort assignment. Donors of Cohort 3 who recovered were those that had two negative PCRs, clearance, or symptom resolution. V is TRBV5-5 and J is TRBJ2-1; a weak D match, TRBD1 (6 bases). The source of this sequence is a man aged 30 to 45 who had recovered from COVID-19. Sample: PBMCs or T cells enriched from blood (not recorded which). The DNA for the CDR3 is TGTGCCAGCAGCTTGTACGCAGGGGATGAGCAGTTCTTC. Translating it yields CASSLYAGDEQFF.